The 17 T cell receptor beta chains below were found in one sample sequenced in a study of CD8 T cells in Susac syndrome. With random hexamers, reverse transcription was performed on roughly 0.45 to 1 ug of RNA. In TCRdb, the immunoSEQ multiplex PCR reads were re-called with MiXCR into one record per CDR3 protein. This sample yields about 190,000 distinct CDR3 sequences, of which 95% are seen a single time; about 0.17% belongs to the top ten. The sequenced sample was CD8+ T cells from PBMCs. These receptors all stem from a human donor with Susac syndrome.

The chain links TRBV20-1 to TRBJ2-7; D uncertain. V lost 2 bases, J lost 5 bases, and 13 bases lay in between. The CDR3 is 13 residues long. Per the germline V gene, CDR1 is DFQATT and CDR2 is SNEGSKA (reference sequence). The chain's CDR3 is CSARRVNFDEQYF. The CDR3 DNA reads as TGCAGTGCTAGAAGGGTCAATTTCGACGAGCAGTACTTC.

The rearrangement links TRBV7-9 to TRBJ1-1, with D unclear. CDR1 is SEHNR and CDR2 is FQNEAQ in the germline V gene (reference sequence). The CDR3 length is 13 residues. The V end was cut by 1 base, the J end by 6 bases, with 9 bases between. CDR3 loop: CASSLGTGPEAFF. Written as DNA, the CDR3 is TGTGCCAGCAGCTTAGGAACTGGGCCTGAAGCTTTCTTT. The whole variable domain, remainder taken from reference TRBV7-9 and TRBJ1-1, is DTGVSQNPRHKITKRGQNVTFRCDPISEHNRLYWYRQTLGQGPEFLTYFQNEAQLEKSRLLSDRFSAERPKGSFSTLEIQRTEQGDSAMYLCASSLGTGPEAFFGQGTRLTVV.

A single count supports this clonotype. V is TRBV20-1 and J is TRBJ2-1; TRBD2 matches at 16 bases. In germline, CDR1 is DFQATT, CDR2 SNEGSKA (reference sequence). V shed 3 bases, J shed 7 bases, and the junction held 3 bases outside the gene matches. The CDR3 has 15 amino acids. The CDR3 reads CSASEGLAGGNEQFF. The CDR3 DNA reads TGCAGTGCTAGTGAGGGACTAGCGGGAGGGAATGAGCAGTTCTTC.

This clonotype was counted a single time. J is TRBJ1-6 and V is TRBV7-9; no clear D. V was cut by 3 bases and J by 3 bases, with 6 bases left in between. CDR3 size: 14 residues. From germline, CDR1 is SEHNR and CDR2 FQNEAQ (reference sequence). CDR3: CASSLGGYNSPLHF. In nucleotides, the CDR3 is TGTGCCAGCAGCTTGGGAGGCTATAATTCACCCCTCCACTTT.

V is TRBV28 and J is TRBJ2-1; 8 bases fit TRBD2. In germline, CDR1 is MDHEN, CDR2 SYDVKM. CDR3 length: 14 residues. V lost 5 bases to trimming and J lost 8 bases; unmatched junction nucleotides: 8. The CDR3 DNA follows: TGTGCCAGCAGTCTCACAGGACTAGCACATGAGCAGTTCTTC. Protein: CASSLTGLAHEQFF.

This clonotype appeared a single time. The V and J genes are TRBV13 and TRBJ2-2; 11 nucleotides align to TRBD1. The CDR3 is 17 amino acids. The germline V gene has CDR1 PRHDT and CDR2 FYEKMQ (reference sequence). V trimming: 5 bases; J trimming: 6 bases; junction bases outside the gene matches: 11. The DNA for the CDR3 is TGTGCCAGCAGCGTCGCCCCGGGACAGGGGGTATCCGGGGAGCTGTTTTTT. As protein: CASSVAPGQGVSGELFF.

The chain joins TRBV6-5 to TRBJ2-7; the D is unclear. Germline V CDR1 and CDR2: MNHEY, SVGAGI. Deletions cut 2 bases from V and 0 bases from J, with 5 bases between. The CDR3 runs 13 residues. Here the CDR3 DNA reads TGTGCCAGCAGTTACGGCGGCTCCTACGAGCAGTACTTC. The encoded protein is CASSYGGSYEQYF.

This clonotype was found a few times. The CDR3 DNA follows: TGTGCCAGCAGTCCGGGGGGGGCAGATACGCAGTATTTT. Amino acids: CASSPGGADTQYF. This chain links TRBV7-3 with TRBJ2-3; TRBD2 aligns across 8 bases. There are 13 residues in the CDR3. Unmatched junction bases numbered 3, after V lost 6 bases and J lost 4 bases. Germline CDR1 SGHTA, CDR2 FQGTGA. The full variable domain, in which reference TRBV7-3 and TRBJ2-3 provide the parts outside the CDR3, is GAGVSQTPSNKVTEKGKYVELRCDPISGHTALYWYRQSLGQGPEFLIYFQGTGAADDSGLPNDRFFAVRPEGSVSTLKIQRTERGDSAVYLCASSPGGADTQYFGPGTRLTVL.

The J gene is TRBJ2-3, the V gene TRBV12-3 or TRBV12-4; 9 positions match TRBD2. Trimming at V came to 10 bases and at J to 4 bases, leaving 6 bases not matched to a gene. The CDR3 consists of 13 residues. The CDR3 coding sequence is TGTGCCAACCAGAGGACTAGCGCAGATACGCAGTATTTT. Encoded protein: CANQRTSADTQYF.

The CDR3 here is CASSQASASTYEQYF. Here the CDR3 DNA reads TGCGCCAGCAGCCAAGCATCAGCCTCTACCTACGAGCAGTACTTC. The chain is built from TRBV4-1 and TRBJ2-7; the D is unclear. Germline CDR1 MGHRA, CDR2 YSYEKL. With 1 base removed from V and 2 bases from J, the gap between germline ends came to 12 bases. The CDR3 covers 15 residues.

V and J are TRBV4-1 and TRBJ1-5; D gene ambiguous. Trimming cost V 0 bases and J 3 bases, with 9 bases left between them. Looked up from germline, CDR1 is MGHRA and CDR2 is YSYEKL. The CDR3 length is 15 residues. CDR3 loop: CASSQDGGYNQPQHF. The CDR3 coding sequence is TGCGCCAGCAGCCAAGATGGAGGGTACAATCAGCCCCAGCATTTT.

The J gene is TRBJ2-2, the V gene TRBV9, with 8 bases that match TRBD1. The length of the CDR3 is 16 residues. The V and J ends lost 3 bases and 1 base, in that order; junction bases with no gene match: 5. Looked up from germline, CDR1 is SGDLS and CDR2 is YYNGEE. Written as DNA, the CDR3 is TGTGCCAGCAGCGCTTCCGGGACAGGGAACACCGGGGAGCTGTTTTTT. It codes for CASSASGTGNTGELFF.

The chain links TRBV5-6 to TRBJ2-1; unclear D gene. V lost 0 bases to trimming and J lost 7 bases, with 11 bases between them. The CDR3 spans 14 residues. CDR1 is SGHDT, CDR2 YYEEEE, per germline. The DNA of the CDR3 is TGTGCCAGCAGCTTGGAGGGCCTGAGGAATGAGCAGTTCTTC. It is translated as CASSLEGLRNEQFF.

This sequence joins TRBV2 and TRBJ1-2; tentatively, D is TRBD1 (5 bases). Deletions cut 6 bases from V and 8 bases from J, with 16 bases between. The CDR3 has 13 residues. Germline CDR1 is SNHLY and CDR2 is FYNNEI. CDR3 sequence (DNA): TGTGCCAGCAGGCCGGACACATCGTTCGGCTACACCTTC. Translation: CASRPDTSFGYTF. Looking up the rest from reference TRBV2 and TRBJ1-2 gives the full variable domain: EPEVTQTPSHQVTQMGQEVILRCVPISNHLYFYWYRQILGQKVEFLVSFYNNEISEKSEIFDDQFSVERPDGSNFTLKIRSTKLEDSAMYFCASRPDTSFGYTFGSGTRLTVV.

V and J are TRBV10-3 and TRBJ2-7; D is unclear. Germline loops: CDR1 ENHRY, CDR2 SYGVKD. V shed 4 bases and J shed 6 bases, with 19 bases lying between them. The CDR3 totals 15 residues. Here the CDR3 reads CAISGPTVGFGEQYF. The CDR3 DNA reads as TGTGCCATCAGTGGCCCAACCGTGGGGTTTGGCGAGCAGTACTTC.

This chain connects TRBV9 to TRBJ2-7; no reliable D call. Germline CDR1 reads SGDLS; CDR2 reads YYNGEE. This CDR3 comprises 14 residues. With 0 bases removed from V and 0 bases from J, the gap between germline ends came to 7 bases. CDR3 residues: CASSVGSSSYEQYF. For the CDR3, the DNA is TGTGCCAGCAGCGTAGGATCTAGCTCCTACGAGCAGTACTTC.

The rearrangement uses TRBV6-5 and TRBJ2-7, with a tentative D call TRBD1 (6 bases). The CDR3 runs 13 residues. Trimming took off 5 bases at V and 6 bases at J, with 14 bases between the two ends. Per the germline V gene, CDR1 is MNHEY and CDR2 is SVGAGI. The CDR3 region is CASSGRGNLEQYF. Here the CDR3 DNA reads TGTGCCAGCAGTGGCAGGGGCAATCTCGAGCAGTACTTC.